The subject of this entry is one T cell receptor (beta chain). The antigen remains unidentified. The data stem from a study of T cell clusters in autoimmune cytopenias. CDR3 length: 14 residues. Per germline, CDR1 DFQATT and CDR2 SNEGSKA (reference sequence). Multiplex touch-down PCR amplified TRB using TRB-A and TRB-B pools in one tube. TCRdb re-analyzed the multiplex PCR reads; it lists each CDR3 protein once, without DNA. The listing records about 3,500 distinct CDR3 sequences. Study results and limitations: Physiological T cell clusters of healthy donors were apparently absent in primary autoimmune cytopenia patients.

Each sample's input was 250 to 300 ng genomic DNA, some 38,000 genome equivalents. Sequenced: peripheral blood. V usage is TRBV20-1 and J usage is TRBJ2-7; TCRdb proposes TRBD2, but this gene call is untestable without DNA. The TCR sequence derives from a human donor with an autoimmune cytopenia or autoimmune hepatitis (not recorded which). The chain's CDR3 is CSASGLKGSYEQYF.